This T cell receptor (beta chain) was identified in a study of T cell repertoires in cytomegalovirus infection. Study-wide context: Public TCR beta signatures marked donors with CMV infection and the matching HLA.

This clonotype was recorded a few times. Its specificity is unknown. TCRdb reprocessed the reads with MiXCR, giving one entry per CDR3 protein. The table includes some 500,000 distinct CDR3 sequences, 30% to 40% detected once. Trimming took 1 base from V and 9 from J, leaving 10 bases between them. CDR1 and CDR2 from the germline V gene are SGHNT and YENEEA. The CDR3 runs to 13 residues. General study findings and limits: Adding up the frequency of public TCR beta families identified people who carried CMV plus the relevant HLA. In two of eight donors, the top clonotype was HLA-C-restricted CMV-specific.

The clonotype originates from a human donor in good health (CMV status not recorded). Some clones in this sample may be carry-over from other donors' samples. The V gene is TRBV11-3, the J gene TRBJ2-1, with TRBD2 as a possible D gene (6 bases). The sample in question was cultured PBMCs, obtained from culture after CMV antigen stimulation. This CDR3 is CASSLGTTGEQFF. The CDR3 DNA sequence: TGTGCCAGCAGCTTAGGGACTACGGGTGAGCAGTTCTTC.